The entry below gives a single T cell receptor beta chain sequence along with its context. Antigen: not known. Germline assignment: CDR1 LNHDA and CDR2 SQIVND (reference sequence). This CDR3 comprises 16 residues. The J segment lost 2 bases and the V segment lost 5 bases, leaving 2 bases of the junction unmatched. As every portion of the isolated RNA was reverse transcribed, the sequencing read expressed TCRB transcripts. Profiled with immunoSEQ multiplex PCR; TCRdb holds only in-frame clones, not every one. Seen here are about 160,000 clones, approximately 8.1% observed once, and the top ten hold roughly 0.5%. This entry is derived from a study of beta chain features in type 1 diabetes. Study observations and caveats: Sequencing the cDNA could make cells with high TCR expression show up more than they should. Patients with Type 1 diabetes showed moderately but significantly shorter TCRB CDR3s in all four CD4+ subsets.

The source is a man between 18 and 29 years old with type 1 diabetes. The chain combines TRBV19 with TRBJ2-1; the match to TRBD2 covers 14 bases. Sequenced material: central memory CD4+ T cells from blood. In DNA form, the CDR3 reads TGTGCCAGTAGTTTGACTAGCGGGAGGGCCTACAATGAGCAGTTCTTC. It codes for CASSLTSGRAYNEQFF.